The 3 T cell receptor beta chains in this list originate from one sample, sequenced in a study of blood T cells in healthy people across ages. For the second PCR, which ran for 7 to 11 cycles, a sample-barcoded 5' primer and a J-beta primer mix were used. Each CDR3 protein is one row after TCRdb ran MiXCR on the 5' RACE reads. The sample shows over 1,500,000 distinct CDR3 sequences, more than 35% of them seen only once. Sequencing was performed on blood. These receptors originate from a human donor in good health.

This clonotype was found a few times. The chain employs TRBV7-2 and TRBJ1-1; 7 positions agree with TRBD1. This CDR3 is 14 amino acids long. Trimming at V came to 5 bases and at J to 4 bases, leaving 7 bases not matched to a gene. Per the germline V gene, CDR1 is SGHTA and CDR2 is FQGNSA. The CDR3, as DNA: TGTGCCAGCAGCGCACAGGGGCAGGGCACTGAAGCTTTCTTT. As protein: CASSAQGQGTEAFF.

V gene TRBV6-5 combines with J gene TRBJ1-2; 7 bases agree with TRBD1. CDR3 size: 13 residues. Trimming cost V 2 bases and J 7 bases; bases outside gene matches: 4. The germline gives CDR1 MNHEY, CDR2 SVGAGI. CDR3 in amino acids: CASSYRQGFGYTF. CDR3 nucleotide sequence: TGTGCCAGCAGTTACCGACAGGGCTTTGGCTACACCTTC.

This clonotype has only a few counts. The chain uses TRBV5-6 and TRBJ2-1; tentatively, D is TRBD2 (5 bases). The CDR3 has 15 residues. V gave up 3 bases and J gave up 9 bases, with 19 bases separating them. Per germline, CDR1 SGHDT and CDR2 YYEEEE. The CDR3 coding sequence is TGTGCCAGCAGCTCTTATTTCGGGCAAGGGAGTGAGCAGTTCTTC. Its protein is CASSSYFGQGSEQFF.